These 15 T cell receptor beta chains were sequenced from one sample in a study of identical twins. TCRdb re-called the 5' RACE reads with MiXCR, one entry per CDR3 protein. This repertoire shows more than 650,000 distinct CDR3 sequences, around 6.1% found once; its top ten account for about 2%. Sequenced input: naive T cells sorted from blood. The receptors stem from a man aged 18 to 29 in good health.

The chain joins TRBV7-2 to TRBJ2-1; no reliable D call. Trimming left V 3 bases short and J 4 bases short, with 7 bases between. The CDR3 runs to 13 residues. Germline-derived CDR1 and CDR2 are SGHTA and FQGNSA. The CDR3 DNA is TGTGCCAGCAGCTTTAACTTTTACAATGAGCAGTTCTTC. Protein: CASSFNFYNEQFF.

The V call is TRBV3-1, the J call TRBJ2-5; 11 bases are shared with TRBD1. This CDR3 is 16 amino acids long. V was clipped by 3 bases and J by 5 bases; unmatched bases: 8. CDR1 is LGHDT and CDR2 is YNNKEL in the germline V gene (reference sequence). The CDR3, as DNA: TGTGCCAGCAGCCAGCACGGGACAGGGGGAAAGGAGACCCAGTACTTC. It yields the protein CASSQHGTGGKETQYF.

This clonotype was found many times. The chain has TRBV5-1 and TRBJ2-7, with a possible D match to TRBD1 (7 bases). Trimming pared 8 bases from V and 2 bases from J, leaving 14 bases between. This CDR3 spans 13 amino acids. Per germline, CDR1 SGHRS and CDR2 YFSETQ. CDR3 bases: TGCGCCAGTCGGGGGACAGCAACCTACGAGCAGTACTTC. Translated, it gives CASRGTATYEQYF.

The table lists this clonotype with a few counts. This rearrangement joins TRBV6-1 to TRBJ2-7, with 8 bases fitting TRBD1. Looked up from germline, CDR1 is MNHNS and CDR2 is SASEGT. The CDR3 has 15 amino acids. The junction had 8 bases not matched to a gene; V was cut back by 1 base and J by 6 bases. The CDR3 coding sequence is TGTGCCAGCAGTGAAGTCAGGACAGGGAGCTCCGAGCAGTACTTC. Translated: CASSEVRTGSSEQYF.

Written as DNA, the CDR3 is TGCAGCGTTGATGGTACAGATACGCAGTATTTT. Translated: CSVDGTDTQYF. The chain combines TRBV29-1 with TRBJ2-3; D call uncertain. V was pared by 3 bases and J by 3 bases, with 4 bases between. This CDR3 spans 11 amino acids. Germline assignment: CDR1 SQVTM and CDR2 ANQGSEA.

This clonotype was recorded a few times. The chain has TRBV11-2 and TRBJ2-1; 11 positions match TRBD2. The J segment lost 9 bases and the V segment lost 3 bases, leaving 7 bases of the junction unmatched. Germline V gene data show CDR1 as SGHAT and CDR2 as FQNNGV. The CDR3 loop spans 15 amino acids. CDR3 DNA: TGTGCCAGCAGCTTTCCCGGGACTAGCGGCATTGAGCAGTTCTTC. This sequence encodes CASSFPGTSGIEQFF.

Ten or more counts support this clonotype. The CDR3 DNA sequence: TGTGCCAGCACCAGCGGACAGTTCACCGGGGAGCTGTTTTTT. This encodes CASTSGQFTGELFF. The V call is TRBV12-3 or TRBV12-4, the J call TRBJ2-2, with D perhaps TRBD1 (6 bases). V was cut by 7 bases and J by 4 bases, with 13 bases left in between. CDR3 length: 14 amino acids.

This clonotype was seen ten or more times. This CDR3 is CAISAGLAGLDTQYF. The CDR3 coding sequence is TGTGCCATCAGTGCGGGACTAGCGGGATTGGATACGCAGTATTTT. V is TRBV10-3 and J is TRBJ2-3; 13 bases fit TRBD2. Trimming cost V 4 bases and J 6 bases; bases outside gene matches: 4. CDR1 is ENHRY, CDR2 SYGVKD, per germline. The CDR3 has 15 amino acids.

This clonotype occurred a few times. CDR3 nucleotide sequence: TGTGCCAGCAGCATGGAAGGACTATATTTCACCGGGGAGCTGTTTTTT. The encoded protein is CASSMEGLYFTGELFF. The chain carries TRBV7-9 and TRBJ2-2; a weak D match, TRBD2 (6 bases). Between the trimmed V and J ends, which lost 5 bases and 4 bases, there was a span of 17 bases. The germline V gene encodes CDR1 SEHNR and CDR2 FQNEAQ (reference sequence). The CDR3 is 16 residues long.

This clonotype was found many times. The rearrangement joins TRBV12-3 or TRBV12-4 to TRBJ2-3; D gene ambiguous. With 3 bases removed from V and 2 bases from J, the gap between germline ends came to 6 bases. The CDR3 sequence is 13 residues long. The CDR3 loop reads CASSFRPTDTQYF. The CDR3 DNA reads as TGTGCCAGCAGTTTCCGGCCCACAGATACGCAGTATTTT.

This clonotype was picked up a small number of times. J is TRBJ2-4 and V is TRBV12-3 or TRBV12-4, with 9 bases matching TRBD1. V lost 5 bases and J lost 6; bases outside the gene matches: 2. This CDR3 comprises 13 residues. The CDR3 nucleotides read TGTGCCAGCAGTGGACAGGGGACAAACATTCAGTACTTC. Translation gives CASSGQGTNIQYF.

This clonotype was picked up many times. The chain employs TRBV27 and TRBJ2-1, with a tentative D call TRBD2 (7 bases). Germline assignment: CDR1 MNHEY and CDR2 SMNVEV (reference sequence). Deletions cut 2 bases from V and 0 bases from J, with 17 bases between. The CDR3 is made up of 18 amino acids. CDR3 bases: TGTGCCAGCAGTTTAGCCCTAGGGAGGGGGAACTCCTACAATGAGCAGTTCTTC. This sequence encodes CASSLALGRGNSYNEQFF.

This clonotype showed up many times. The J gene is TRBJ2-7, the V gene TRBV10-3; 7 bases match TRBD1. The V gene's germline CDR1 is ENHRY and CDR2 SYGVKD. Germline trimming cut 4 bases from V and 3 bases from J; bases unmatched to any gene: 0. The CDR3 is 12 amino acids. In nucleotides, the CDR3 is TGTGCCATCAGTGGGACAGGCTACGAGCAGTACTTC. Translation: CAISGTGYEQYF.

This clonotype was counted ten times or more. The J gene is TRBJ2-1, the V gene TRBV29-1; 10 nucleotides align to TRBD2. This CDR3 comprises 14 residues. Losses at the gene ends were 6 bases for V and 4 bases for J; bases not matched to a gene: 6. Germline V CDR1 and CDR2: SQVTM, ANQGSEA. CDR3 in DNA: TGCAGCGTGGCGGGACTAGCGAATTACAATGAGCAGTTCTTC. Translation gives CSVAGLANYNEQFF.

In this sample, this clonotype turned up many times. The chain is built from TRBV20-1 and TRBJ1-3, with D uncertain. Germline CDR1 is DFQATT and CDR2 is SNEGSKA (reference sequence). The CDR3 totals 14 residues. Deletions cut 1 base from V and 4 bases from J, with 11 bases between. The chain's CDR3 is CSARGWPGGNTIYF. As DNA, the CDR3 is TGCAGTGCTAGAGGTTGGCCCGGCGGAAACACCATATATTTT.